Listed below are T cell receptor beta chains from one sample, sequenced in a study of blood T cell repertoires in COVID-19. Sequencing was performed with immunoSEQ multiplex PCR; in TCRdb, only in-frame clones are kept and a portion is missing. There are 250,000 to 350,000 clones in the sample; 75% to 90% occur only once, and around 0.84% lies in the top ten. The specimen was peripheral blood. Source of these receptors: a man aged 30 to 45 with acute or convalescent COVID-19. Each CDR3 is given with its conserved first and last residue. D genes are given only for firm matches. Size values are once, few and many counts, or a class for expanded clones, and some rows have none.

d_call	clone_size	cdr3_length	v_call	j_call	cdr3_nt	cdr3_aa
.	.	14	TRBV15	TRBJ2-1	TGTGCCACCAGCAGAGGTGGAAGCGAGGGTGAGCAGTTCTTC	CATSRGGSEGEQFF
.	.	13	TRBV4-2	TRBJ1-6	TGTGCCAGCAGCCAAGCCGGGGTCTCACCCCTCCACTTT	CASSQAGVSPLHF
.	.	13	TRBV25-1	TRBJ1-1	TGTGCCAGCAGTGAATTTCTCAGGGTTCCAGCTTTCTTT	CASSEFLRVPAFF
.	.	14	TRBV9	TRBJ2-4	TGTGCCAGCAGCGTAGACTCGGCCAAAAACATTCAGTACTTC	CASSVDSAKNIQYF
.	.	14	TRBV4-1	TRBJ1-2	TGCGCCAGCCGAGGGTCTGTAGCGGTCTATGGCTACACCTTC	CASRGSVAVYGYTF
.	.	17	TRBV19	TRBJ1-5	TGTGCCAGTAGTATAGTTAGTACAGGGATCAGCAATCAGCCCCAGCATTTT	CASSIVSTGISNQPQHF
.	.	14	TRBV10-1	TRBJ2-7	TGCGCCAGCCAGCCCGTGATACAGGGATCCGAGCAGTACTTC	CASQPVIQGSEQYF
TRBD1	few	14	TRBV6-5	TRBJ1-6	TGTGCCAGCAGCCGGGACAGCTTCGCTTCACCCCTCCACTTT	CASSRDSFASPLHF
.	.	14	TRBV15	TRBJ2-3	TGTGCCACCAGCACAAGGCAGGGCACAGATACGCAGTATTTT	CATSTRQGTDTQYF
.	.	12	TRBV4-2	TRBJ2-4	TGTGCCAGCAGCCACCTTGGAGGGGTCCCCTACTTC	CASSHLGGVPYF
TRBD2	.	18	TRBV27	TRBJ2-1	TGTGCCAGCAGTTCGGGGTTAGGGGCTAGCGGGAGAGAGGATGAGCAGTTCTTC	CASSSGLGASGREDEQFF
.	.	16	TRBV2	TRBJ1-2	TGTGCCACAAATGTTTTGACAGGCGCTGATTGCTATGGCTACACCTTC	CATNVLTGADCYGYTF
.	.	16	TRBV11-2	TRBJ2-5	TGTGCCAGCAGCGCGCACTGGGCCACCAAGCAAGAGACCCAGTACTTC	CASSAHWATKQETQYF
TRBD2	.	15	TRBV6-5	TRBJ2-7	TGTGCCAGCAGACGTTCCGGGGGGACCTCCTACGAGCAGTACTTC	CASRRSGGTSYEQYF
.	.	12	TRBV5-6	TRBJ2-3	TGTGCCAGCAGCTTGCTCTCAGATACGCAGTATTTT	CASSLLSDTQYF
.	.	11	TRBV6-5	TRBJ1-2	TGTGCCAGCAGGACAAACTATGGCTACACCTTC	CASRTNYGYTF
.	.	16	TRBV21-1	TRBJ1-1	TGTGCCAGCAGCGGGACAGGCGAGGGGTCCTACACTGAAGCTTTCTTT	CASSGTGEGSYTEAFF
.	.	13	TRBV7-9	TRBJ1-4	TGTGCCAGCAGCTCCCAACAGAATGAAAAACTGTTTTTT	CASSSQQNEKLFF
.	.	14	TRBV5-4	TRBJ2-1	TGTGCCAGCAGCTTGGGTCAAGGGGTGTATGAGCAGTTCTTC	CASSLGQGVYEQFF
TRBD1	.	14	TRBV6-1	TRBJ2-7	TGTGCCAGCAGTGAAGGACAGGGGACTTACGAGCAGTACTTC	CASSEGQGTYEQYF
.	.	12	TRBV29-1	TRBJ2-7	TGCAGCGTTGAGACAGGGAGGCACGAGCAGTACTTC	CSVETGRHEQYF
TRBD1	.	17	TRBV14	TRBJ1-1	TGTGCCAGCAGCCAAGAATCGATACAGGGGGCCCACACTGAAGCTTTCTTT	CASSQESIQGAHTEAFF
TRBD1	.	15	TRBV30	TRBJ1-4	TGTGCCTGGAGTGGCGACAGGGCGGTCGGTGAAAAACTGTTTTTT	CAWSGDRAVGEKLFF
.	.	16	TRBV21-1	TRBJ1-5	TGTGCCAGCAGCAAAGCGCTGGGACAGGGGGATCAGCCCCAGCATTTT	CASSKALGQGDQPQHF
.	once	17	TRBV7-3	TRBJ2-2	TGTGCCAGCAGCTTAACCGAGCTATCAACGAACACCGGGGAGCTGTTTTTT	CASSLTELSTNTGELFF
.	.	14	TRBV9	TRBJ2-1	TGTGCCAGCAGCCCGAGCGGAACTGTCAATGAGCAGTTCTTC	CASSPSGTVNEQFF
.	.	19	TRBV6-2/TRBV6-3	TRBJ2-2	TGTGCCAGCAGTTACCCCCCGGACATACACCCGGCCCACACCGGGGAGCTGTTTTTT	CASSYPPDIHPAHTGELFF
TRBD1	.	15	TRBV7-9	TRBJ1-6	TGTGCCAGCAGCTTAAGGGGGCCCAATAATTCACCCCTCCACTTT	CASSLRGPNNSPLHF
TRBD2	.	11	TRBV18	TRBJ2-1	TGTGCCAGCTCAAGCGGGAGAGAGCAGTTCTTC	CASSSGREQFF
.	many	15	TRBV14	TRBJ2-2	TGTGCCAGCAGCCCCCAGGGGCGAGGTACCGGGGAGCTGTTTTTT	CASSPQGRGTGELFF
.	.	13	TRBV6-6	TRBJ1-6	TGTGCCAGCAACCAGGTCTATAATTCACCCCTCCACTTT	CASNQVYNSPLHF